This T cell receptor beta chain was obtained from a study of cytomegalovirus exposure and HLA in healthy donors. Points from the study as a whole: Per published accounts, TCR beta sequences correctly predicted the HLA-A and HLA-B alleles of most subjects. About 87% or about 30% of the time was how often most TCR beta V segments were productive, according to an earlier analysis.

Researchers ran the PCR with 60 Vbeta and 13 Jbeta primers. Data came from immunoSEQ multiplex PCR; TCRdb stores just in-frame clones and leaves some out. This table holds about 180,000 clones, 70% to 85% found once. This clone was detected a few times. What it recognizes is unknown. The material sequenced was PBMCs. This clonotype was sampled from a man aged 18 to 35 in good health and CMV-seronegative.

CDR3 bases: TGTGCCAGCAGTGAAGGCGGGGGCATTAATTCACCCCTCCACTTT. As protein: CASSEGGGINSPLHF. The chain is built from TRBV6-1 and TRBJ1-6; D perhaps matches TRBD1 (6 bases). This CDR3 spans 15 amino acids. The ends were cut back, 1 base at V and 6 bases at J, with 10 bases in the middle. CDR1 is MNHNS and CDR2 is SASEGT in the germline V gene.